This T cell receptor beta chain originates from a study of radiation and T cells in renal cell carcinoma. Assay: immunoSEQ multiplex PCR; the TCRdb copy retains only in-frame clones and omits some. The sample includes about 130,000 clones, around 82% seen only once; the top ten take 5% to 6.5%. From germline, CDR1 is MNHNS and CDR2 SASEGT. CDR3 length: 15 amino acids. Time point given: blood 2 weeks post-SBRT. Treatment described: 15 Gy SBRT to primary tumor, nephrectomy 4 weeks later. Concerning this clone itself: A junction boundary mismatches the germline segment, possibly from a read error.

The chain employs TRBV6-1 and TRBJ1-2, with 8 bases matching TRBD1. The sequence was collected from a man aged 45 to 65 with renal cell carcinoma. The sequencing used blood, collected from a patient whose treatment included radiotherapy and nephrectomy. In DNA, the CDR3 is TGTGCCAGCAGCGAAGCAGGGGGCGCGGGCTACGGCTACACCTTC. Protein sequence: CASSEAGGAGYGYTF.